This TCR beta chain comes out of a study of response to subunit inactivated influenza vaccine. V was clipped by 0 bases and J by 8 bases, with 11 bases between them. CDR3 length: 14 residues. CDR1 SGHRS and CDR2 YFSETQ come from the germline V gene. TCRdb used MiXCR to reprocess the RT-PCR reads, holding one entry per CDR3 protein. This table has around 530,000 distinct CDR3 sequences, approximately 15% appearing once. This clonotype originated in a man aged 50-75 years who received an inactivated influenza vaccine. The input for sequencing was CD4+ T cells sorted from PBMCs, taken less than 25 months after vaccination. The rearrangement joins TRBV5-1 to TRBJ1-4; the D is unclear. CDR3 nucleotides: TGCGCCAGCAGCTTGGCGGGCAGCCAGGAAAAACTGTTTTTT. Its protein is CASSLAGSQEKLFF.